This is a list of T cell receptor beta chains from one sample in a study of siplizumab effects on memory and regulatory T cells. Here immunoSEQ multiplex PCR was the method, and the copy in TCRdb shows in-frame clones only, minus some. The repertoire holds 95,000 to 100,000 clones, with around 90% as singletons. Source material: non-Treg CD4+ T cells sorted from blood. The receptors were sampled from a human donor in good health. The CDR3 runs from the conserved cysteine through the conserved F or W. A D gene is named only where the DNA matches it firmly. Expanded clones get a size class; other rows say once, few or many, or leave the size out.

TRBJ2-7	TRBV29-1	-	-	TGCAGCGTTGCCAGGTTAGGAGAGCAGTACTTC	CSVARLGEQYF
TRBJ2-1	TRBV5-1	TRBD2	-	TGCGCCAGCAGCACCGGGACTAGCGGGAGTTCCTACAATGAGCAGTTCTTC	CASSTGTSGSSYNEQFF
TRBJ2-6	TRBV28	-	-	TGTGCCAGCAGTTTATCCTGGGACCGCCGGGCCAACGTCCTGACTTTC	CASSLSWDRRANVLTF
TRBJ2-3	TRBV11-3	-	once	TGTGCCAGCACCCGGGGTGGATTGATAGATACGCAGTATTTT	CASTRGGLIDTQYF
TRBJ1-1	TRBV6-1	-	-	TGTGCCAGCAGTGCAATACCCAACACTGAAGCTTTCTTT	CASSAIPNTEAFF
TRBJ2-3	TRBV18	-	-	TGTGCCAGCTCACCATCAGATACGCAGTATTTT	CASSPSDTQYF
TRBJ1-5	TRBV29-1	TRBD1	-	TGCAGCGTTGCGGACAGGGTGGATCAGCCCCAGCATTTT	CSVADRVDQPQHF
TRBJ2-1	TRBV6-5	TRBD2	-	TGTGCCAGCAGTTACGTCCGAGCGGGAGGTGAGCAGTTCTTC	CASSYVRAGGEQFF
TRBJ2-3	TRBV27	TRBD2	-	TGTGCCAGCAGTTTATCCCCCGACCTAGCGGGAGGCACAGATACGCAGTATTTT	CASSLSPDLAGGTDTQYF
TRBJ1-1	TRBV28	-	few	TGTGCCAGCAGCGACAGGACGAACACTGAAGCTTTCTTT	CASSDRTNTEAFF